The 3 T cell receptor beta chains in this list originate from one sample, sequenced in a study of cytomegalovirus exposure and HLA in healthy donors (dated by TCRdb to the late 2010s). Library preparation was by the immunoSEQ multiplex PCR assay. For the multiplex PCR, a mixture combining 60 forward primers for TCR Vbeta segments and 13 reverse primers for TCR Jbeta segments was used. TCRdb re-hosts the immuneACCESS table, in-frame sequences only. Its copies lack some clones; in the studies checked, an unresolved V gene accounts for under half of them, and the cause for the rest is not known. The sample table records about 140,000 clones; 65% to 80% of these occur just once. The ten largest clones represent over 2.5% of the sample. The material sequenced was PBMCs. The receptors were gathered from a man aged 40-50 years in good health and CMV-seronegative.

The gene calls are TRBV9 and TRBJ2-5; 8 bases line up with TRBD2. Germline V gene lookup returns CDR1 SGDLS and CDR2 YYNGEE. V lost 0 bases to trimming and J lost 4 bases; unmatched junction nucleotides: 11. This CDR3 is 17 amino acids long. CDR3 bases: TGTGCCAGCAGCGTAGCTGCAGCGGGAGTTGGGGGAGAGACCCAGTACTTC. Its protein is CASSVAAAGVGGETQYF.

The V and J genes are TRBV19 and TRBJ2-1; tentative D call: TRBD2 (6 bases). Per the germline V gene, CDR1 is LNHDA and CDR2 is SQIVND (reference sequence). The V and J ends lost 5 bases and 6 bases respectively, with 23 bases between them. This CDR3 comprises 17 residues. CDR3 residues: CASSAGTGFGWGNEQFF. The CDR3 DNA reads as TGTGCCAGTAGTGCTGGGACTGGATTCGGCTGGGGCAATGAGCAGTTCTTC.

The V gene is TRBV7-8, the J gene TRBJ2-3, with 9 bases matching TRBD2. Germline V gene data show CDR1 as SGHVS and CDR2 as FQNEAQ. The ends lost 1 base at V and 6 bases at J; junction bases unmatched: 17. The CDR3 has 19 amino acids. This chain's CDR3 is CASSLVGLAGSLTFDTQYF. The CDR3 DNA follows: TGTGCCAGCAGCTTAGTCGGGCTAGCGGGAAGCCTGACGTTTGATACGCAGTATTTT.